The clone carrying this T cell receptor beta chain was seen more than once but under ten times. These data originate in a study of blood T cell repertoires in COVID-19. Trimming took 5 bases from V and 4 from J; bases not matched to a gene: 5. CDR1 is MNHEY and CDR2 is SVGAGI in the germline V gene. The CDR3 covers 14 residues. TCRdb keeps only in-frame clones here, not all; method: immunoSEQ multiplex PCR. The repertoire holds more than 400,000 clones, 87% seen once, with 0.65% to 0.9% in the top ten. The clonotype originates from a woman in her late teens or twenties who had recovered from COVID-19. The material sequenced was PBMCs or T cells enriched from blood (not recorded which). This chain joins TRBV6-5 and TRBJ1-5; TRBD1 matches at 7 bases. CDR3 bases: TGTGCCAGCAGTCTGGACAGGACTAATCAGCCCCAGCATTTT. This gives the protein CASSLDRTNQPQHF.